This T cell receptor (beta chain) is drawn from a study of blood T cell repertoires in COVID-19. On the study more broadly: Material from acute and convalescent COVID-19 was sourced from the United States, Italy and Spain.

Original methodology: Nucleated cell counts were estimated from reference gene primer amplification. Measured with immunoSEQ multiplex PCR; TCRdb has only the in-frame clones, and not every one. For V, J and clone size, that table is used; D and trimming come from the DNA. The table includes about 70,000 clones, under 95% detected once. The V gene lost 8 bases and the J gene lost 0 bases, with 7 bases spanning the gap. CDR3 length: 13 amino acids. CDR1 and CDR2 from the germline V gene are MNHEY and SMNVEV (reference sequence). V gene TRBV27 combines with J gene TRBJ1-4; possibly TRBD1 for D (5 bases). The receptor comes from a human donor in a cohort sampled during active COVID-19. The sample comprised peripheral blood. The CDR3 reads CASQGATNEKLFF. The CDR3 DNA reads TGTGCCAGCCAGGGCGCAACTAATGAAAAACTGTTTTTT. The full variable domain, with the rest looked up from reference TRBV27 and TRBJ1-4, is EAQVTQNPRYLITVTGKKLTVTCSQNMNHEYMSWYRQDPGLGLRQIYYSMNVEVTDKGDVPEGYKVSRKEKRNFPLILESPSPNQTSLYFCASQGATNEKLFFGSGTQLSVL.